One sample yielded the 14 T cell receptor beta chains listed below, sequenced in a study of cytomegalovirus exposure and HLA in healthy donors. PCR amplification relied on 60 Vbeta primers (plus 13 Jbeta primers). Method: immunoSEQ multiplex PCR; TCRdb's copy keeps in-frame clones and lacks some. Among approximately 160,000 clones listed, roughly 87% were seen once. Source material: PBMCs. The origin of the receptors is a man aged 50-60 years in good health and CMV-seropositive.

The V and J genes are TRBV28 and TRBJ2-7; the match to TRBD2 covers 12 bases. Germline CDR1 MDHEN, CDR2 SYDVKM. The length of the CDR3 is 16 residues. The ends lost 6 bases at V and 5 bases at J; junction bases unmatched: 11. CDR3 residues: CASRFGSGLAGDEQYF. CDR3 in DNA: TGTGCCAGCAGGTTTGGATCGGGACTAGCGGGCGACGAGCAGTACTTC.

On this clone itself: Sequence at one end of the junction differs from germline and may be a read error. The chain links TRBV7-9 to TRBJ2-3, with 10 nucleotides matching TRBD2. Germline assignment: CDR1 SEHNR and CDR2 FQNEAQ (reference sequence). The CDR3 is 15 residues long. CDR3 sequence reads: CSSSLTSGNADTQYF. The CDR3 nucleotides read TGTTCCAGCAGCTTAACTAGCGGGAATGCAGATACGCAGTATTTT.

V usage is TRBV28 and J usage is TRBJ1-1, with D perhaps matching TRBD1 (6 bases). V was shortened by 3 bases and J by 6 bases, with 14 bases between the two germline ends. Germline V gene sequence: CDR1 MDHEN, CDR2 SYDVKM. The CDR3 loop spans 14 amino acids. CDR3 protein: CASSFKQGFSEAFF. DNA for the CDR3: TGTGCCAGCAGTTTTAAGCAGGGGTTTTCTGAAGCTTTCTTT.

The chain uses TRBV10-3 and TRBJ2-7; 15 bases are a match to TRBD2. This CDR3 is built from 18 residues. CDR1 and CDR2 from the germline V gene are ENHRY and SYGVKD. J was trimmed by 2 bases and V by 4 bases; bases with no gene match: 9. The CDR3 nucleotides are TGTGCCATCAGTGCACCGGGACTAGCGGGGGGAAGCCCCTACGAGCAGTACTTC. Encoded protein: CAISAPGLAGGSPYEQYF.

The chain has TRBV11-3 and TRBJ2-5; possible D gene TRBD2, 7 bases. The germline gives CDR1 SGHNT, CDR2 YENEEA. The CDR3 length is 18 residues. Deletions cut 1 base from V and 4 bases from J, with 22 bases between. CDR3 in DNA: TGTGCCAGCAGCTTAGTACGAGGGGGGGGCGCGTTGGTAGAGACCCAGTACTTC. This gives the protein CASSLVRGGGALVETQYF. Complete variable domain (other parts from reference TRBV11-3 and TRBJ2-5): EAGVVQSPRYKIIEKKQPVAFWCNPISGHNTLYWYLQNLGQGPELLIRYENEEAVDDSQLPKDRFSAERLKGVDSTLKIQPAELGDSAVYLCASSLVRGGGALVETQYFGPGTRLLVL.

J is TRBJ2-1 and V is TRBV7-6; 12 positions match TRBD1. CDR3 length: 16 amino acids. The germline gives CDR1 SGHVS, CDR2 FNYEAQ. V gave up 2 bases and J gave up 9 bases; unmatched junction bases: 8. The CDR3 DNA reads TGTGCCAGCAGCTTAAGGACGGGACAGGGGGCGATTGAGCAGTTCTTC. Protein: CASSLRTGQGAIEQFF.

This clone was observed a single time. V and J are TRBV2 and TRBJ1-5; a weak D match, TRBD1 (5 bases). V gave up 3 bases and J gave up 5 bases, with 11 bases separating them. This CDR3 is 14 amino acids long. Per germline, CDR1 SNHLY and CDR2 FYNNEI. CDR3 in amino acids: CASSEEGRDQPQHF. The DNA of the CDR3 is TGTGCCAGCAGTGAGGAGGGGCGCGATCAGCCCCAGCATTTT.

The rearrangement uses TRBV9 and TRBJ1-4; 8 nucleotides match TRBD1. CDR1 and CDR2 (germline): SGDLS, YYNGEE. V was pared by 4 bases and J by 0 bases, with 11 bases of the junction left unmatched. The CDR3 runs to 18 residues. The CDR3 loop reads CASSSGWQGAPTNEKLFF. The DNA for the CDR3 is TGTGCCAGCAGCTCTGGATGGCAGGGGGCCCCAACTAATGAAAAACTGTTTTTT.

This chain joins TRBV7-3 and TRBJ2-1, with 10 bases fitting TRBD1. Per germline, CDR1 SGHTA and CDR2 FQGTGA. The J segment lost 4 bases and the V segment lost 5 bases, leaving 17 bases of the junction unmatched. The CDR3 consists of 19 residues. The CDR3 protein is CASSTTGGPPYVEYNEQFF. In DNA form, the CDR3 reads TGTGCCAGCAGCACGACAGGGGGCCCACCATATGTCGAATACAATGAGCAGTTCTTC.

The chain has TRBV28 and TRBJ1-5, with D unclear. Germline-derived CDR1 and CDR2 are MDHEN and SYDVKM. This CDR3 region has 14 residues. V was cut by 3 bases and J by 0 bases, with 6 bases left in between. This CDR3 reads CASSFGDSNQPQHF. As DNA, the CDR3 is TGTGCCAGCAGTTTCGGGGATAGCAATCAGCCCCAGCATTTT.

The chain recombines TRBV14 with TRBJ2-7, with D perhaps TRBD2 (7 bases). The length of the CDR3 is 14 residues. V lost 4 bases to trimming and J lost 1 base, with 11 bases between them. Germline values: CDR1 SGHDN, CDR2 FVKESK. The CDR3 nucleotides read TGTGCCAGCAGCCGCGGGGGCCTTTCCTACGAGCAGTACTTC. Its protein product is CASSRGGLSYEQYF.

J is TRBJ2-1 and V is TRBV28; TRBD2 matches at 13 bases. The CDR3 has 17 amino acids. In germline, CDR1 is MDHEN, CDR2 SYDVKM. V was clipped by 4 bases and J by 4 bases; unmatched bases: 7. CDR3 in amino acids: CASSSPLAGGRYNEQFF. CDR3 sequence (DNA): TGTGCCAGCAGTTCCCCACTAGCGGGAGGGAGATACAATGAGCAGTTCTTC.

V gene TRBV7-9 combines with J gene TRBJ2-1, with D maybe TRBD2 (5 bases). Trimming shortened V by 3 bases and J by 0 bases, and 12 bases separated the two germline ends. The CDR3 runs to 16 residues. The V gene's germline CDR1 is SEHNR and CDR2 FQNEAQ (reference sequence). The CDR3 region is CASSFSEGLSYNEQFF. CDR3 bases: TGTGCCAGCAGCTTTTCCGAGGGCCTCTCCTACAATGAGCAGTTCTTC. The whole variable domain, filled in from reference TRBV7-9 and TRBJ2-1, reads DTGVSQNPRHKITKRGQNVTFRCDPISEHNRLYWYRQTLGQGPEFLTYFQNEAQLEKSRLLSDRFSAERPKGSFSTLEIQRTEQGDSAMYLCASSFSEGLSYNEQFFGPGTRLTVL.

The gene calls are TRBV5-1 and TRBJ2-1, with TRBD1 as a possible D gene (6 bases). V lost 4 bases and J 2 bases, leaving 13 bases between the germline ends. Germline V gene lookup returns CDR1 SGHRS and CDR2 YFSETQ. The CDR3 is 15 residues long. CDR3 nucleotide sequence: TGCGCCAGCAGCAAGGACAGTGGTGCCTACAATGAGCAGTTCTTC. Translating gives CASSKDSGAYNEQFF.